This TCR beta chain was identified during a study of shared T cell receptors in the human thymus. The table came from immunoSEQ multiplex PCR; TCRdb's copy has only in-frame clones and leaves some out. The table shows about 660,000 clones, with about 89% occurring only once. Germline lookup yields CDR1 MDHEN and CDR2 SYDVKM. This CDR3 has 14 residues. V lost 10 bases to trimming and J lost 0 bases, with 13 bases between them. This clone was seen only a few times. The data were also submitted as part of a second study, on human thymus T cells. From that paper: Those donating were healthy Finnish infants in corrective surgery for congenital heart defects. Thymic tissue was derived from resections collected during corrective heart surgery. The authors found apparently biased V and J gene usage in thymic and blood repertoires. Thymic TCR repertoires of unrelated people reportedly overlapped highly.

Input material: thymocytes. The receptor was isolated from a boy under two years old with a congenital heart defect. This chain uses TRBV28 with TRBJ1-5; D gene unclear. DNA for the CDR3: TGTGCCACATGCTCCGCGGTTAGCAATCAGCCCCAGCATTTT. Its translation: CATCSAVSNQPQHF.